These 12 T cell receptor beta chains originate from one sample sequenced in a study of neurological immune-mediated disorders. One entry per CDR3 protein results from TCRdb running MiXCR on the 5' RACE reads. Of over 35,000 distinct CDR3 sequences listed, around 4.3% were seen once; the top ten hold approximately 5.4%. Sequencing was performed on PBMCs. These receptors were collected from a woman aged 60-75 years with multiple sclerosis.

At least ten counts were recorded for this clonotype. The genes are TRBV20-1 and TRBJ2-1; 8 positions match TRBD2. The CDR3 spans 15 residues. The germline V gene has CDR1 DFQATT and CDR2 SNEGSKA (reference sequence). With V trimmed by 2 bases and J by 10 bases, 13 bases remained unmatched. As DNA, the CDR3 is TGCAGTGCTAGAAGTCCGAGCGGGAGAAGGTACGAGCAGTTCTTC. Encoded protein: CSARSPSGRRYEQFF.

This clonotype was counted many times. The chain joins TRBV20-1 to TRBJ1-1; D uncertain. The CDR3 consists of 11 residues. CDR1 and CDR2 from the germline V gene are DFQATT and SNEGSKA (reference sequence). Trimming cost V 0 bases and J 8 bases, with 7 bases left between them. DNA of the CDR3: TGCAGTGCTAGAGAAGGTTCCGAAGCTTTCTTT. Amino acids: CSAREGSEAFF.

In this sample, this clonotype turned up many times. The genes are TRBV20-1 and TRBJ2-5; no clear D gene. Trimming shortened V by 0 bases and J by 3 bases, and 11 bases separated the two germline ends. CDR3 length equals 14 residues. Germline-derived CDR1 and CDR2 are DFQATT and SNEGSKA (reference sequence). The CDR3 loop reads CSARDAAAEETQYF. The CDR3 DNA reads TGCAGTGCTAGAGATGCGGCCGCAGAAGAGACCCAGTACTTC.

This clonotype was observed at least ten times. The genes are TRBV7-2 and TRBJ2-5; D unresolved. Germline CDR1 is SGHTA and CDR2 is FQGNSA. V lost 1 base and J lost 2, with 5 bases in between. This CDR3 region has 13 residues. The CDR3 loop is CASSLGVQETQYF. For the CDR3, the DNA is TGTGCCAGCAGCTTAGGTGTACAAGAGACCCAGTACTTC.

This clonotype was counted ten times or more. The rearrangement links TRBV20-1 to TRBJ2-1; D is perhaps TRBD2 (6 bases). Trimming removed 2 bases from V and 8 bases from J, with 13 bases in between. Germline CDR1 is DFQATT and CDR2 is SNEGSKA (reference sequence). The CDR3 covers 13 residues. The CDR3 DNA follows: TGCAGTGCTAGATTAGGCGGAGGGGATGAGCAGTTCTTC. Translated, it gives CSARLGGGDEQFF.

This clonotype was seen a handful of times. V and J are TRBV7-2 and TRBJ2-1; D not resolved. The V gene lost 6 bases and the J gene lost 6 bases, with 12 bases spanning the gap. CDR3 length: 13 amino acids. Germline CDR1 is SGHTA and CDR2 is FQGNSA. The CDR3 DNA is TGTGCCAGCAGTTTATTAATGGGCAATGAGCAGTTCTTC. Amino acids: CASSLLMGNEQFF. The variable domain in full, with the rest retrieved from reference TRBV7-2 and TRBJ2-1, is GAGVSQSPSNKVTEKGKDVELRCDPISGHTALYWYRQSLGQGLEFLIYFQGNSAPDKSGLPSDRFSAERTGGSVSTLTIQRTQQEDSAVYLCASSLLMGNEQFFGPGTRLTVL.

This clonotype was counted at least ten times. The V and J genes are TRBV4-2 and TRBJ1-2; 9 bases agree with TRBD1. The CDR3 is 14 residues long. The V gene end was trimmed by 4 bases and the J gene end by 7 bases; junction bases not matched to a gene: 7. Germline CDR1 is LGHNA and CDR2 is YNFKEQ. CDR3: CASSRTGEDSGYTF. The CDR3 DNA is TGTGCCAGCAGCCGGACAGGGGAGGACAGTGGCTACACCTTC.

This clonotype was counted many times. V is TRBV5-1 and J is TRBJ1-1, with no clear D. V lost 3 bases, J lost 4 bases, and 16 bases lay in between. Germline V lookup: CDR1 SGHRS, CDR2 YFSETQ. The CDR3 contains 15 residues. The CDR3 loop reads CASSSGLIEGTEAFF. In nucleotides, the CDR3 is TGCGCCAGCAGCTCCGGGCTCATTGAGGGCACTGAAGCTTTCTTT.

V usage is TRBV18 and J usage is TRBJ2-3, with 10 bases matching TRBD1. From germline, CDR1 is KGHSH and CDR2 LQKENI. The CDR3 has 15 amino acids. V was pared by 4 bases and J by 4 bases, with 5 bases of the junction left unmatched. CDR3 sequence reads: CASSHRTGGSDTQYF. CDR3 sequence (DNA): TGTGCCAGCTCACACCGGACAGGGGGGTCAGATACGCAGTATTTT.

This clonotype has a count of ten or more. The chain's CDR3 is CASRFLGVKSYEQYF. CDR3 nucleotide sequence: TGTGCCAGCAGATTTCTGGGGGTAAAGTCCTACGAGCAGTACTTC. The V gene is TRBV6-2 or TRBV6-3, the J gene TRBJ2-7; the D call may be TRBD1 or TRBD2 (5 bases each). CDR3 size: 15 residues. The V and J ends lost 6 bases and 1 base respectively, with 16 bases between them. Germline-derived CDR1 and CDR2 are MNHEY and SVGEGT.

The J gene is TRBJ2-7, the V gene TRBV18; a possible D gene is TRBD2 (5 bases). In germline, CDR1 is KGHSH, CDR2 LQKENI. The CDR3 loop spans 14 amino acids. The V gene lost 6 bases and the J gene lost 0 bases, with 12 bases spanning the gap. DNA of the CDR3: TGTGCCAGCTCCCTAGTGAGGGACTCCTACGAGCAGTACTTC. It is translated as CASSLVRDSYEQYF.

Remarks on this clonotype: The junction shows a germline mismatch at one end, possibly a read error. The chain links TRBV5-1 to TRBJ1-6; 10 bases are shared with TRBD1. This CDR3 spans 17 amino acids. Germline assignment: CDR1 SGHRS and CDR2 YFSETQ. The CDR3 sequence is CASSPGTDRGRYSPLHF. The CDR3 region has the DNA TGCGCCAGCAGCCCGGGGACGGACAGGGGGAGATACTCACCCCTACACTTT.